This T cell receptor (beta chain) was obtained from a study of T cell repertoires in aging, cancer and after chemotherapy. Overall study findings and caveats: Compared with age-matched healthy donors, untreated hematological or solid cancer patients showed higher blood TCR clonality.

TRB rearrangements spanning V, D and J were amplified using mixed TRB-A/B primers. MiXCR, run by TCRdb on the multiplex PCR reads, gives a single entry per CDR3 protein. The sample lists some 2,000 distinct CDR3 sequences, around a quarter occurring once. Turning to this clonotype: The antigen is not known.

The template was genomic DNA from peripheral blood, not RNA. This receptor was taken from a human donor in good health. Material for sequencing was blood.

Written as DNA, the CDR3 is TGTGCCAGCAGCCAAGCCCCGGGACTAGCGGGAGGAGAGACCCAGTACTTC. Encoded protein: CASSQAPGLAGGETQYF. The V call is TRBV4-2, the J call TRBJ2-5; TRBD2 matches 15 bases. The J segment lost 4 bases and the V segment lost 1 base, leaving 4 bases of the junction unmatched. CDR3 length equals 17 residues. CDR1 is LGHNA, CDR2 YNFKEQ, per germline.